Listed below are T cell receptor beta chains from one sample, sequenced in a study of cytomegalovirus exposure and HLA in healthy donors. Assay used: immunoSEQ multiplex PCR; TCRdb lists only in-frame clones, some missing. The sample data list about 130,000 clones. Sequencing was carried out using PBMCs. Receptor source: a man aged 35-49 years in good health and CMV-seronegative. The CDR3 runs from the conserved cysteine through the conserved F or W. D genes are given only for firm matches.

j_call	v_call	d_call	cdr3_aa	cdr3_nt
TRBJ2-1	TRBV6-4	.	CANIPGLKYNEQFF	TGTGCCAACATACCGGGACTGAAATACAATGAGCAGTTCTTC
TRBJ2-7	TRBV11-3	.	CASSSPRETSYEQYF	TGTGCCAGCAGCTCCCCACGGGAAACATCCTACGAGCAGTACTTC
TRBJ2-3	TRBV7-2	TRBD2	CASSISGSSTDTQYF	TGTGCCAGCAGCATTAGCGGGAGCAGCACAGATACGCAGTATTTT
TRBJ2-3	TRBV11-2	TRBD1	CASSQSGDRVTDTQYF	TGTGCCAGCAGTCAATCCGGGGACAGGGTAACAGATACGCAGTATTTT
TRBJ2-7	TRBV28	.	CASSLPQLLYEQYF	TGTGCCAGCAGTTTACCCCAACTACTATACGAGCAGTACTTC
TRBJ2-7	TRBV30	TRBD1	CAWSGQGAGEQYF	TGTGCCTGGAGTGGACAGGGGGCCGGCGAGCAGTACTTC
TRBJ1-1	TRBV7-9	TRBD1	CASSTQDRANTEAFF	TGTGCCAGCAGCACCCAGGACAGGGCGAACACTGAAGCTTTCTTT
TRBJ2-3	TRBV5-4	.	CASSRIGGKDTDTQYF	TGTGCCAGCAGCCGGATAGGCGGGAAAGACACAGATACGCAGTATTTT
TRBJ1-2	TRBV5-6	TRBD1	CASSFGQGIIGYTF	TGTGCCAGCAGTTTTGGACAGGGGATAATCGGCTACACCTTC
TRBJ1-2	TRBV6-5	.	CASSYPGVWGYTF	TGTGCCAGCAGTTACCCGGGGGTATGGGGCTACACCTTC
TRBJ2-7	TRBV4-1	.	CASSQGAVTYEQYF	TGCGCCAGCAGCCAAGGGGCTGTCACCTACGAGCAGTACTTC
TRBJ2-3	TRBV9	.	CASSVSGFTDTQYF	TGTGCCAGCAGCGTTTCGGGGTTTACAGATACGCAGTATTTT
TRBJ1-2	TRBV7-8	TRBD1	CASSFSGGGYTF	TGTGCCAGCAGCTTTTCAGGGGGCGGCTACACCTTC
TRBJ2-7	TRBV5-1	.	CASSRRPGDNSYEQYF	TGCGCCAGCAGCCGCAGACCTGGGGACAATTCCTACGAGCAGTACTTC
TRBJ1-1	TRBV2	.	CASTVGGSNTEAFF	TGTGCCAGCACTGTGGGGGGGTCGAACACTGAAGCTTTCTTT
TRBJ2-3	TRBV10-2	.	CASSESIGGVGSTDTQYF	TGCGCCAGCAGTGAGTCGATCGGGGGAGTGGGGAGCACAGATACGCAGTATTTT
TRBJ2-7	TRBV28	.	CASREDTLGSYEQYF	TGTGCCAGTAGGGAGGACACCTTAGGCTCCTACGAGCAGTACTTC
TRBJ1-1	TRBV2	.	CASRGEGEAFF	TGTGCCAGCAGGGGGGAGGGGGAAGCTTTCTTT
TRBJ1-4	TRBV7-9	.	CASSFQVVEKLFF	TGTGCCAGCAGCTTTCAGGTGGTGGAAAAACTGTTTTTT
TRBJ1-4	TRBV9	TRBD1	CASSGTGTVNEKLFF	TGTGCCAGCAGCGGCACCGGGACAGTTAATGAAAAACTGTTTTTT
TRBJ2-7	TRBV7-8	.	CASSLVRTPRVGEQYF	TGTGCCAGCAGCTTAGTCAGGACGCCCAGGGTTGGGGAGCAGTACTTC
TRBJ1-5	TRBV28	.	CASSSPGAYSNQPQHF	TGTGCCAGCAGTTCCCCAGGGGCTTATAGCAATCAGCCCCAGCATTTT
TRBJ2-7	TRBV30	.	CAWTREYEQYF	TGTGCCTGGACCAGGGAATACGAGCAGTACTTC
TRBJ2-7	TRBV2	TRBD2	CASRTSGSREQYF	TGTGCCAGCAGGACTAGCGGGAGCAGGGAGCAGTACTTC
TRBJ2-7	TRBV7-6	TRBD2	CASSLARTSGNYEQYF	TGTGCCAGCAGCTTAGCGCGCACTAGCGGGAACTACGAGCAGTACTTC
TRBJ2-3	TRBV25-1	TRBD1	CASSDVRTGSTDTQYF	TGTGCCAGCAGTGATGTTCGGACAGGCAGCACAGATACGCAGTATTTT
TRBJ1-2	TRBV28	.	CASSVRQYGYTF	TGTGCCAGCAGTGTACGCCAGTATGGCTACACCTTC
TRBJ1-4	TRBV5-1	TRBD1	CASRNPDRYNEKLFF	TGCGCCAGCCGCAACCCGGACAGGTATAATGAAAAACTGTTTTTT
TRBJ2-7	TRBV6-6	TRBD1	CASSARDRGSHEQYF	TGTGCCAGCAGCGCCCGGGACAGGGGATCCCACGAGCAGTACTTC
TRBJ2-7	TRBV7-2	TRBD2	CASSQTSGSSGEQYF	TGTGCCAGCAGCCAGACTAGCGGGAGTTCCGGCGAGCAGTACTTC
TRBJ2-7	TRBV18	.	CASSPYDEQYF	TGTGCCAGCTCACCCTACGATGAGCAGTACTTC
TRBJ2-5	TRBV21-1	.	CASSTCQAEGGVQETQYF	TGTGCCAGCAGCACCTGCCAGGCGGAGGGAGGGGTCCAGGAGACCCAGTACTTC
TRBJ2-5	TRBV5-1	.	CASSLGPQRGETQYF	TGCGCCAGCAGCTTGGGGCCTCAAAGAGGGGAGACCCAGTACTTC
TRBJ2-3	TRBV9	.	CASSVNPWGSSTDTQYF	TGTGCCAGCAGCGTCAACCCATGGGGCTCTAGCACAGATACGCAGTATTTT
TRBJ2-2	TRBV4-1	TRBD2	CASSQVASGDGELFF	TGCGCCAGCAGCCAAGTGGCTAGCGGGGACGGGGAGCTGTTTTTT
TRBJ2-3	TRBV6-1	.	CASSVDRVQIRSIF	.
TRBJ2-2	TRBV9	TRBD2	CASSVGGSGEPNTGELFF	TGTGCCAGCAGCGTAGGGGGTAGCGGGGAGCCGAACACCGGGGAGCTGTTTTTT
TRBJ1-4	TRBV5-6	TRBD1	CASSLGQGLDEKLFF	TGTGCCAGCAGCTTGGGACAGGGTCTAGATGAAAAACTGTTTTTT
TRBJ2-4	TRBV5-8	.	CASSLASRVNIQYF	TGTGCCAGCAGCTTGGCGAGCAGGGTTAACATTCAGTACTTC
TRBJ2-4	TRBV27	.	CASSLGPGLAKNIQYF	TGTGCCAGCAGTCTCGGACCGGGACTAGCCAAAAACATTCAGTACTTC
TRBJ1-4	TRBV6-5	TRBD1	CASGQANEKLFF	TGTGCCAGCGGACAGGCTAATGAAAAACTGTTTTTT
TRBJ2-7	TRBV5-4	.	CASSLDYLKIDEQYF	TGTGCCAGCAGCTTAGACTATCTCAAAATCGACGAGCAGTACTTC
TRBJ2-7	TRBV6-1	TRBD1	CASNKRDRAHEQYF	TGTGCCAGCAACAAAAGGGACAGGGCTCACGAGCAGTACTTC
TRBJ2-5	TRBV9	TRBD2	CASSVGGTTQETQYF	TGTGCCAGCAGCGTAGGGGGGACTACTCAAGAGACCCAGTACTTC
TRBJ1-2	TRBV6-1	TRBD1	CASRDTGQGTSGYTF	TGTGCCAGCAGGGATACGGGACAGGGGACTTCTGGCTACACCTTC
TRBJ1-5	TRBV6-1	TRBD1	CASSGQGARNQPQHF	TGTGCCAGCAGCGGACAGGGGGCGCGGAATCAGCCCCAGCATTTT
TRBJ1-2	TRBV4-1	.	CASSQDGVFYGYTF	TGCGCCAGCAGCCAAGACGGGGTATTTTATGGCTACACCTTC
TRBJ1-6	TRBV7-3	.	CASSQGNNSPLHF	TGTGCCAGCAGCCAGGGAAATAATTCACCCCTCCACTTT
TRBJ1-1	TRBV18	TRBD1	CASSAGGSNTEAFF	TGTGCCAGCTCCGCAGGGGGCTCGAACACTGAAGCTTTCTTT
TRBJ2-5	TRBV10-3	.	CAISGRGTEETQYF	TGTGCCATCAGTGGGAGGGGGACAGAAGAGACCCAGTACTTC
TRBJ1-5	TRBV7-6	.	CASSLTDSNQPQHF	TGTGCCAGCAGCTTGACAGATAGCAATCAGCCCCAGCATTTT
TRBJ2-5	TRBV7-6	TRBD2	CASSLGLGLAGDWETQYF	TGTGCCAGCAGCTTAGGATTGGGACTAGCGGGAGACTGGGAGACCCAGTACTTC
TRBJ2-1	TRBV5-1	TRBD2	CASSQRTSNNEQFF	TGCGCCAGCAGCCAACGGACTAGCAACAATGAGCAGTTCTTC
TRBJ2-7	TRBV15	.	CATSRGDSFGEQYF	TGTGCCACCAGCAGGGGGGACTCTTTCGGGGAGCAGTACTTC
TRBJ2-2	TRBV6-4	.	CASSDTIGQGIGELFF	TGTGCCAGCAGTGATACCATCGGGCAGGGGATCGGGGAGCTGTTTTTT